The clone carrying this T cell receptor (beta chain) has just a few counts. This sample is part of a study of blood T cells in healthy people across ages. Alongside a J-beta primer mix, a sample-barcoded 5' primer served in a second PCR lasting about 7 to 11 cycles. Using its own MiXCR run on the 5' RACE reads, TCRdb lists one record per CDR3 protein. Of nearly 800,000 distinct CDR3 sequences listed, around 25% are singletons. CDR1 and CDR2 (germline): SGHVS, FNYEAQ. The CDR3 runs 13 residues. These data were also filed under a second study, of T cells of mothers and their children. That paper adds: Unrelated pairs and related pairs have their TCR recombination output shaped similarly by thymic selection.

Sequences were obtained from blood. The receptor comes from a boy aged 5-17 years in good health. V gene TRBV7-6 combines with J gene TRBJ2-7, with 7 bases aligning to TRBD2. The DNA end is more similar to TRBJ2-1, so the J call may be wrong. This CDR3 is CASSFGGSNEQFF. In DNA form, the CDR3 reads TGTGCCAGCAGCTTTGGCGGGAGCAATGAGCAGTTCTTC.